This is a list of T cell receptor beta chains from one sample in a study of sequential checkpoint blockade in melanoma. The repertoire was sequenced with immunoSEQ multiplex PCR; TCRdb's copy has only in-frame clones and lacks some. The repertoire consists of 20,000 or so clones, with 65% to 75% occurring once and the leading ten covering about 19%. The sequencing used CD8+ T cells sorted from blood (inferred from file names), collected from a patient given nivolumab and ipilimumab in sequence. These receptors all stem from a human donor with melanoma. Each CDR3 is given with its conserved first and last residue. D genes are given only for firm matches. The size of a clone is reported for some rows only, either as once, few or many, or as a class for expanded clones.

D: .; size: .; V: TRBV11-2; J: TRBJ2-7; length: 11; CDR3: CASSPPGEQYF; DNA: TGTGCCAGCAGCCCCCCCGGGGAGCAGTACTTC
D: TRBD1; size: .; V: TRBV11-3; J: TRBJ2-5; length: 15; CDR3: CASSLESGGYETQYF; DNA: TGTGCCAGCAGCTTAGAATCAGGGGGCTATGAGACCCAGTACTTC
D: .; size: .; V: TRBV7-3; J: TRBJ1-3; length: 15; CDR3: CASSPTGSSGNTIYF; DNA: TGTGCCAGCAGCCCCACCGGGAGCTCTGGAAACACCATATATTTT
D: .; size: .; V: TRBV9; J: TRBJ2-2; length: 13; CDR3: CASSVSNTGELFF; DNA: TGTGCCAGCAGCGTTTCAAACACCGGGGAGCTGTTTTTT
D: .; size: .; V: TRBV7-4; J: TRBJ2-1; length: 15; CDR3: CASSVAGSAAGEQFF; DNA: TGTGCCAGCAGCGTAGCCGGTAGCGCGGCCGGTGAGCAGTTCTTC
D: .; size: .; V: TRBV2; J: TRBJ1-2; length: 10; CDR3: CASTGTINTF; DNA: TGCGCCAGCACCGGGACTATTAACACCTTC
D: TRBD2; size: few; V: TRBV7-2; J: TRBJ2-1; length: 15; CDR3: CASSLTSGANNEQFF; DNA: TGTGCCAGCAGCTTAACCAGCGGGGCTAACAATGAGCAGTTCTTC
D: .; size: .; V: TRBV7-9; J: TRBJ1-6; length: 14; CDR3: CASSPGRGNSPLHF; DNA: TGTGCCAGCAGCCCCGGACGGGGGAATTCACCCCTCCACTTT
D: TRBD1; size: .; V: TRBV27; J: TRBJ1-2; length: 14; CDR3: CASSGTGGSYGYTF; DNA: TGTGCCAGCAGTGGGACAGGGGGCTCCTATGGCTACACCTTC
D: .; size: .; V: TRBV7-3; J: TRBJ1-1; length: 14; CDR3: CASSLTGANTEAFF; DNA: TGTGCCAGCAGCTTAACGGGGGCTAACACTGAAGCTTTCTTT
D: .; size: .; V: TRBV9; J: TRBJ1-5; length: 12; CDR3: CASSRGNQPQHF; DNA: TGTGCCAGCAGCAGGGGGAATCAGCCCCAGCATTTT
D: .; size: .; V: TRBV9; J: TRBJ2-3; length: 15; CDR3: CASSEPALDADTQYF; DNA: TGTGCCAGCAGCGAGCCCGCGCTAGACGCAGATACGCAGTATTTT
D: TRBD2; size: .; V: TRBV9; J: TRBJ2-5; length: 14; CDR3: CASSRLANGETQYF; DNA: TGTGCCAGCAGTCGACTAGCTAACGGGGAGACCCAGTACTTC
D: .; size: .; V: TRBV6-5; J: TRBJ1-5; length: 13; CDR3: CASSAGRNQPQHF; DNA: TGTGCCAGCAGTGCGGGGCGGAATCAGCCCCAGCATTTT
D: TRBD1; size: .; V: TRBV6-1; J: TRBJ1-5; length: 14; CDR3: CASEFGQGEQPQHF; DNA: TGTGCCAGCGAATTCGGACAGGGGGAACAGCCCCAGCATTTT
D: TRBD1; size: .; V: TRBV18; J: TRBJ2-1; length: 14; CDR3: CASSLSDRANEQFF; DNA: TGTGCCAGCTCCCTTTCTGACAGGGCGAATGAGCAGTTCTTC
D: .; size: .; V: TRBV28; J: TRBJ1-6; length: 15; CDR3: CASSFRFSYNSPLHF; DNA: TGTGCCAGCAGTTTTCGGTTTTCCTATAATTCACCCCTCCACTTT
D: .; size: .; V: TRBV5-5; J: TRBJ1-2; length: 14; CDR3: CASSLDRGGHGYTF; DNA: TGTGCCAGCAGCTTGGATCGGGGGGGCCATGGCTACACCTTC
D: TRBD2; size: .; V: TRBV4-1; J: TRBJ2-1; length: 18; CDR3: CASSLGRRGLAGYNEQFF; DNA: TGCGCCAGCAGCCTAGGCAGGAGGGGGCTAGCGGGATACAATGAGCAGTTCTTC
D: .; size: once; V: TRBV6-1; J: TRBJ2-3; length: 13; CDR3: CATEGGLLDTQYF; DNA: TGTGCCACCGAAGGGGGTCTTCTAGATACGCAGTATTTT
D: .; size: few; V: TRBV6-9; J: TRBJ2-2; length: 15; CDR3: CASSYVSGDYGELFF; DNA: TGTGCCAGCAGTTACGTGTCAGGGGACTACGGGGAGCTGTTTTTT
D: TRBD1; size: .; V: TRBV9; J: TRBJ1-3; length: 16; CDR3: CASSVAGQGSGNTIYF; DNA: TGTGCCAGCAGCGTAGCAGGACAGGGCTCTGGAAACACCATATATTTT
D: .; size: few; V: TRBV7-9; J: TRBJ1-1; length: 11; CDR3: CASSPSVEAFF; DNA: TGTGCCAGCAGCCCCTCCGTTGAAGCTTTCTTT
D: .; size: .; V: TRBV11-2; J: TRBJ1-3; length: 14; CDR3: CASSLDSSGNTIYF; DNA: TGTGCCAGCAGCTTGGACAGCTCTGGAAACACCATATATTTT
D: TRBD1; size: .; V: TRBV6-5; J: TRBJ1-5; length: 14; CDR3: CASSIDRVYQPQHF; DNA: TGTGCCAGCAGTATCGACAGGGTCTACCAGCCCCAGCATTTT
D: TRBD1; size: .; V: TRBV7-8; J: TRBJ2-2; length: 15; CDR3: CASSLVPTGTGELFF; DNA: TGTGCCAGCAGCTTAGTGCCGACAGGGACCGGGGAGCTGTTTTTT
D: .; size: .; V: TRBV15; J: TRBJ1-5; length: 15; CDR3: CATSSPGVSNQPQHF; DNA: TGTGCCACCAGCAGTCCAGGGGTAAGCAATCAGCCCCAGCATTTT
D: .; size: once; V: TRBV11-1; J: TRBJ2-1; length: 17; CDR3: CASSFGGGVWSYNEQFF; DNA: TGTGCCAGCAGCTTTGGGGGAGGTGTGTGGTCCTACAATGAGCAGTTCTTC
D: TRBD1; size: .; V: TRBV5-6; J: TRBJ2-1; length: 17; CDR3: CASSLAASGTGYNEQFF; DNA: TGTGCCAGCAGCTTGGCCGCGTCAGGGACAGGCTACAATGAGCAGTTCTTC
D: .; size: medium-sized; V: TRBV2; J: TRBJ1-3; length: 13; CDR3: CASSPAYGNTIYF; DNA: TGTGCCAGCAGCCCCGCGTACGGAAACACCATATATTTT
D: TRBD1; size: .; V: TRBV6-5; J: TRBJ2-5; length: 15; CDR3: CASSYYSGGQETQYF; DNA: TGTGCCAGCAGTTACTATTCAGGGGGCCAAGAGACCCAGTACTTC
D: .; size: .; V: TRBV18; J: TRBJ2-6; length: 16; CDR3: CASSPPQYSGANVLTF; DNA: TGTGCCAGCTCACCACCACAGTACTCTGGGGCCAACGTCCTGACTTTC
D: .; size: .; V: TRBV19; J: TRBJ1-2; length: 14; CDR3: CASRPQGPNYGYTF; DNA: TGTGCCAGCAGACCCCAGGGGCCTAACTATGGCTACACCTTC
D: TRBD1; size: .; V: TRBV5-4; J: TRBJ2-2; length: 17; CDR3: CASSSVWTGGWAGELFF; DNA: TGTGCCAGCAGCTCCGTATGGACAGGGGGATGGGCCGGGGAGCTGTTTTTT
D: TRBD2; size: .; V: TRBV9; J: TRBJ2-1; length: 14; CDR3: CASNPSGGAYEQFF; DNA: TGTGCCAGCAACCCGAGCGGGGGGGCCTATGAGCAGTTCTTC
D: TRBD2; size: once; V: TRBV4-1; J: TRBJ2-7; length: 15; CDR3: CASSQELAVTYEQYF; DNA: TGCGCCAGCAGCCAAGAACTAGCGGTGACCTACGAGCAGTACTTC
D: TRBD1; size: .; V: TRBV5-4; J: TRBJ1-2; length: 16; CDR3: CASSYDRGITNYGYTF; DNA: TGTGCCAGCAGCTACGACAGGGGTATCACTAACTATGGCTACACCTTC
D: .; size: .; V: TRBV5-6; J: TRBJ1-1; length: 13; CDR3: CASMGESYTEAFF; DNA: TGTGCCAGCATGGGCGAGTCTTACACTGAAGCTTTCTTT
D: TRBD1; size: .; V: TRBV5-1; J: TRBJ1-1; length: 17; CDR3: CASSLAGLDRGTPEAFF; DNA: TGCGCCAGCAGCTTGGCGGGTTTGGACAGGGGGACCCCTGAAGCTTTCTTT
D: TRBD1; size: .; V: TRBV6-6; J: TRBJ2-7; length: 14; CDR3: CARRAGQGPSEQYF; DNA: TGTGCCAGACGGGCCGGACAGGGGCCCTCCGAGCAGTACTTC
D: TRBD2; size: .; V: TRBV10-3; J: TRBJ2-3; length: 15; CDR3: CAIGDPSGGTDTQYF; DNA: TGTGCCATCGGGGACCCTAGCGGGGGAACAGATACGCAGTATTTT
D: .; size: few; V: TRBV14; J: TRBJ2-5; length: 15; CDR3: CASSQEGDRQETQYF; DNA: TGTGCCAGCAGCCAAGAGGGAGACAGGCAGGAGACCCAGTACTTC
D: .; size: .; V: TRBV9; J: TRBJ2-2; length: 14; CDR3: CASSVGGGTGELFF; DNA: TGTGCCAGCAGCGTAGGAGGGGGTACCGGGGAGCTGTTTTTT
D: .; size: .; V: TRBV4-3; J: TRBJ1-1; length: 14; CDR3: CASSQELLTGEAFF; DNA: TGCGCCAGCAGCCAAGAGCTCTTAACCGGTGAAGCTTTCTTT
D: TRBD2; size: .; V: TRBV27; J: TRBJ2-1; length: 16; CDR3: CASSLMGTSGYNEQFF; DNA: TGTGCCAGCAGTTTGATGGGGACTAGCGGCTACAATGAGCAGTTCTTC
D: TRBD1; size: .; V: TRBV7-9; J: TRBJ2-1; length: 14; CDR3: CASSHRDSYNEQFF; DNA: TGTGCCAGCAGCCACCGGGACAGCTACAATGAGCAGTTCTTC
D: .; size: .; V: TRBV10-3; J: TRBJ1-1; length: 16; CDR3: CAISDPGATLNTEAFF; DNA: TGTGCCATCAGTGACCCAGGGGCTACCCTGAACACTGAAGCTTTCTTT
D: .; size: few; V: TRBV21-1; J: TRBJ1-6; length: 19; CDR3: CASSKDQERDSSYNSPLHF; DNA: TGTGCCAGCAGCAAAGATCAGGAACGGGACAGCTCCTATAATTCACCCCTCCACTTT
D: .; size: few; V: TRBV11-3; J: TRBJ1-1; length: 13; CDR3: CASRGATNTEAFF; DNA: TGTGCCAGCAGAGGAGCTACGAACACTGAAGCTTTCTTT
D: .; size: .; V: TRBV28; J: TRBJ2-7; length: 13; CDR3: CASRVTGSYEQYF; DNA: TGTGCCAGCAGGGTCACCGGGTCCTACGAGCAGTACTTC
D: .; size: .; V: TRBV6-5; J: TRBJ2-2; length: 15; CDR3: CASYSGTLNTGELFF; DNA: TGTGCCAGCTATTCCGGGACATTGAACACCGGGGAGCTGTTTTTT
D: TRBD1; size: .; V: TRBV10-3; J: TRBJ2-1; length: 16; CDR3: CAISEPGTGRGNEQFF; DNA: TGTGCCATCAGTGAGCCCGGGACAGGGAGGGGTAATGAGCAGTTCTTC
D: TRBD2; size: medium-sized; V: TRBV4-3; J: TRBJ2-3; length: 17; CDR3: CASSQDQRGINTDTQYF; DNA: TGCGCCAGCAGCCAAGACCAGCGGGGGATTAACACAGATACGCAGTATTTT
D: .; size: .; V: TRBV10-3; J: TRBJ2-7; length: 15; CDR3: CAISEYQHPSYEQYF; DNA: TGTGCCATCAGTGAGTATCAACATCCCTCCTACGAGCAGTACTTC